The next 32 T cell receptor beta chains were all read from a single sample in a study of PD-L1 blockade in urothelial cancer (dated 2017 in TCRdb). Receptor amplification or capture employed the immunoSEQ multiplex PCR assay. TCRdb took over this immuneACCESS table, retaining in-frame rearrangements with V and J assigned. Such tables are incomplete; in checked studies, under half of the missing clones stem from an unresolved V gene, and the remainder is unexplained. For this sample there are about 71,000 clones; approximately 91% appear just once. Around 3.3% of the sample goes to the ten largest clones. Sequences were derived from PBMCs, sampled around atezolizumab (anti-PD-L1) treatment. The receptors were gathered from a man aged 55 to 70 with urothelial cancer.

The gene calls are TRBV19 and TRBJ2-3; D possibly corresponds to TRBD1 (6 bases). V was shortened by 5 bases and J by 2 bases, with 8 bases between the two germline ends. The CDR3 sequence is 13 residues long. Germline-derived CDR1 and CDR2 are LNHDA and SQIVND (reference sequence). The DNA for the CDR3 is TGTGCCAGTAGTTCAGGGGCCACAGATACGCAGTATTTT. Amino acids: CASSSGATDTQYF.

J is TRBJ2-3 and V is TRBV6-1; 8 bases align to TRBD2. The CDR3 has 16 residues. V shed 0 bases, J shed 14 bases, and the junction held 16 bases outside the gene matches. CDR1 is MNHNS and CDR2 is SASEGT in the germline V gene. The CDR3 coding sequence is TGTGCCAGCAGTGAAGCGCTCATCGGTAGCGGGATTCTTGGGTATTTT. Protein sequence: CASSEALIGSGILGYF.

V usage is TRBV9 and J usage is TRBJ2-2; TRBD2 agrees at 10 bases. Trimming cost V 3 bases and J 6 bases; bases outside gene matches: 8. This CDR3 has 16 amino acids. Germline V lookup: CDR1 SGDLS, CDR2 YYNGEE. The CDR3 loop is CASSEPSGSVSGELFF. DNA of the CDR3: TGTGCCAGCAGCGAGCCTAGCGGGAGTGTCTCCGGGGAGCTGTTTTTT. The full variable domain, with the rest looked up from reference TRBV9 and TRBJ2-2, is DSGVTQTPKHLITATGQRVTLRCSPRSGDLSVYWYQQSLDQGLQFLIQYYNGEERAKGNILERFSAQQFPDLHSELNLSSLELGDSALYFCASSEPSGSVSGELFFGEGSRLTVL.

The chain combines TRBV11-3 with TRBJ2-1; 10 bases are a match to TRBD2. J was trimmed by 1 base and V by 1 base; bases with no gene match: 10. The CDR3 is 19 residues long. Germline CDR1 is SGHNT and CDR2 is YENEEA. Here the CDR3 DNA reads TGTGCCAGCAGCTTAGGCATTCCTCTAGCGGGGGTTTCCTACAATGAGCAGTTCTTC. Amino acids: CASSLGIPLAGVSYNEQFF. The full variable domain, its missing parts supplied by reference TRBV11-3 and TRBJ2-1, is EAGVVQSPRYKIIEKKQPVAFWCNPISGHNTLYWYLQNLGQGPELLIRYENEEAVDDSQLPKDRFSAERLKGVDSTLKIQPAELGDSAVYLCASSLGIPLAGVSYNEQFFGPGTRLTVL.

The chain combines TRBV30 with TRBJ2-7, with D unresolved. V was shortened by 3 bases and J by 6 bases, with 12 bases between the two germline ends. CDR3 size: 12 residues. Germline lookup yields CDR1 GTSNPN and CDR2 SVGIG (reference sequence). The CDR3 bases are TGTGCCTGGAGCGCGTCCGCGAGCGAGCAGTACTTC. Translating gives CAWSASASEQYF.

The CDR3 coding sequence is TGTGCCAGCAGTACAGACAGGGCTGGTGGCTACACCTTC. Amino acids: CASSTDRAGGYTF. The genes are TRBV11-2 and TRBJ1-2; 7 bases are shared with TRBD1. Germline loops: CDR1 SGHAT, CDR2 FQNNGV. The J segment lost 7 bases and the V segment lost 6 bases, leaving 8 bases of the junction unmatched. There are 13 residues in the CDR3.

This chain connects TRBV13 to TRBJ1-2, with D perhaps TRBD1 (6 bases). Germline V gene lookup returns CDR1 PRHDT and CDR2 FYEKMQ (reference sequence). This CDR3 spans 13 amino acids. Trimming stripped 2 bases from V and 6 bases from J, with 10 bases between. The CDR3 bases are TGTGCCAGCAGCTTATCGGACAGAGATGGCTACACCTTC. This translates into CASSLSDRDGYTF.

V usage is TRBV9 and J usage is TRBJ2-5, with 9 bases lining up with TRBD1. CDR1 and CDR2 (germline): SGDLS, YYNGEE. The junction had 5 bases not matched to a gene; V was cut back by 0 bases and J by 2 bases. The CDR3 covers 16 residues. The CDR3 reads CASSVEDRGPQETQYF. The CDR3 DNA sequence: TGTGCCAGCAGCGTAGAGGACAGGGGTCCACAAGAGACCCAGTACTTC. Together with reference TRBV9 and TRBJ2-5, the CDR3 gives the full variable domain: DSGVTQTPKHLITATGQRVTLRCSPRSGDLSVYWYQQSLDQGLQFLIQYYNGEERAKGNILERFSAQQFPDLHSELNLSSLELGDSALYFCASSVEDRGPQETQYFGPGTRLLVL.

V is TRBV4-1 and J is TRBJ2-2, with D uncertain. Per the germline V gene, CDR1 is MGHRA and CDR2 is YSYEKL. The CDR3 has 13 residues. V lost 0 bases, J lost 6 bases, and 5 bases lay in between. Written as DNA, the CDR3 is TGCGCCAGCAGCCAAGATGGCTCCGGGGAGCTGTTTTTT. Translation gives CASSQDGSGELFF.

CDR3 coding DNA: TGCGCCAGCAGCCAAGACGGGACTAGCGTCATCGGGGAGCTGTTTTTT. Translating gives CASSQDGTSVIGELFF. This chain links TRBV4-1 with TRBJ2-2, with 10 bases that match TRBD2. CDR1 is MGHRA, CDR2 YSYEKL, per germline. The CDR3 is made up of 16 amino acids. V lost 0 bases to trimming and J lost 7 bases; unmatched junction nucleotides: 5.

Written as DNA, the CDR3 is TGTGCCAGCAGTCCATGGGACAGACGAAACACCATATATTTT. Protein: CASSPWDRRNTIYF. The V gene is TRBV28, the J gene TRBJ1-3; 7 bases map to TRBD1. Looked up from germline, CDR1 is MDHEN and CDR2 is SYDVKM. The CDR3 has 14 residues. The J segment lost 5 bases and the V segment lost 5 bases, leaving 6 bases of the junction unmatched.

The genes are TRBV4-3 and TRBJ2-3; D is unclear. The CDR3 runs to 17 residues. Germline loops: CDR1 LGHNA, CDR2 YSLEER. V was cut by 0 bases and J by 0 bases, with 13 bases left in between. The CDR3 sequence: CASSQDPSVLSTDTQYF. Written as DNA, the CDR3 is TGCGCCAGCAGCCAAGATCCTTCGGTTCTCAGCACAGATACGCAGTATTTT.

The V and J genes are TRBV29-1 and TRBJ2-5, with a weak D call TRBD2 (5 bases). V lost 4 bases to trimming and J lost 1 base, with 10 bases between them. CDR1 is SQVTM and CDR2 is ANQGSEA in the germline V gene. The length of the CDR3 is 13 residues. The CDR3 loop is CSVGAGLQETQYF. CDR3 in DNA: TGCAGCGTTGGAGCAGGACTCCAAGAGACCCAGTACTTC.

The V gene is TRBV7-8, the J gene TRBJ1-1, with a tentative D call TRBD1 (5 bases). The CDR3 runs to 14 residues. Looked up from germline, CDR1 is SGHVS and CDR2 is FQNEAQ. V was trimmed by 1 base and J by 2 bases, leaving 8 bases between them. As DNA, the CDR3 is TGTGCCAGCAGCTTAGTAAGGGGAAACACTGAAGCTTTCTTT. This gives the protein CASSLVRGNTEAFF.

The V gene is TRBV19, the J gene TRBJ2-5; D uncertain. CDR1 and CDR2 from the germline V gene are LNHDA and SQIVND (reference sequence). The CDR3 is 15 amino acids. V lost 3 bases and J 1 base, leaving 12 bases between the germline ends. The CDR3 spells CASSIQRNPQETQYF. Written as DNA, the CDR3 is TGTGCCAGTAGTATCCAGCGCAACCCCCAAGAGACCCAGTACTTC.

This clone was observed once. The chain combines TRBV9 with TRBJ2-3; TRBD2 is a possible D gene (6 bases). The CDR3 totals 14 residues. Germline CDR1 is SGDLS and CDR2 is YYNGEE. The V end lost 5 bases, the J end lost 1 base, and 11 bases lay between the germline ends. The CDR3 region is CASSPGRRTDTQYF. The CDR3 nucleotides read TGTGCCAGCAGTCCAGGGAGGCGCACAGATACGCAGTATTTT.

This clone was counted between two and nine times. The chain recombines TRBV11-3 with TRBJ1-1; no definite D call. Per the germline V gene, CDR1 is SGHNT and CDR2 is YENEEA. V was trimmed by 0 bases and J by 1 base, leaving 9 bases between them. CDR3 size: 15 residues. The CDR3 coding sequence is TGTGCCAGCAGCTTAGACGGGAGACCGAACACTGAAGCTTTCTTT. Protein: CASSLDGRPNTEAFF.

J is TRBJ2-2 and V is TRBV12-5; 9 bases are a match to TRBD1. V lost 7 bases, J lost 4 bases, and 7 bases stayed unmatched. Per germline, CDR1 LGHNT and CDR2 FRNRAP. The CDR3 sequence is 15 residues long. The CDR3 sequence is CASEPQGAGTGELFF. Here the CDR3 DNA reads TGTGCTAGTGAACCACAGGGGGCTGGCACCGGGGAGCTGTTTTTT.

This clone was counted a single time. This chain uses TRBV6-5 with TRBJ2-7; D is possibly TRBD2 (5 bases). Looked up from germline, CDR1 is MNHEY and CDR2 is SVGAGI. The CDR3 extends over 15 amino acids. Trimming took 0 bases from V and 5 from J, leaving 14 bases between them. The CDR3 nucleotides are TGTGCCAGCAGTTACTCCGGGGTTGCTGTTAACGAGCAGTACTTC. This codes for CASSYSGVAVNEQYF.

The chain recombines TRBV10-1 with TRBJ2-3, with D perhaps TRBD2 (5 bases). Germline-derived CDR1 and CDR2 are WNHNN and SYGVQD (reference sequence). The CDR3 spans 15 residues. The V end was cut by 10 bases, the J end by 0 bases, with 17 bases between. Here the CDR3 DNA reads TGCGCCATGAGGAGGCCATGCCCTAGCACAGATACGCAGTATTTT. Its protein is CAMRRPCPSTDTQYF.

The gene calls are TRBV5-1 and TRBJ2-6; 7 bases agree with TRBD1. V shed 0 bases, J shed 1 base, and the junction held 4 bases outside the gene matches. The CDR3 loop spans 17 amino acids. The germline gives CDR1 SGHRS, CDR2 YFSETQ. The CDR3 bases are TGCGCCAGCAGCTTGGAGACAGGGCAATCTGGGGCCAACGTCCTGACTTTC. Encoded protein: CASSLETGQSGANVLTF.

The V call is TRBV7-8, the J call TRBJ1-1; TRBD1 matches 9 bases. Germline V gene data show CDR1 as SGHVS and CDR2 as FQNEAQ. Trimming removed 1 base from V and 1 base from J; junction bases left unmatched: 1. The CDR3 totals 15 residues. Here the CDR3 DNA reads TGTGCCAGCAGCTTAGGACAGGGGGGGAACACTGAAGCTTTCTTT. Its translation: CASSLGQGGNTEAFF.

The rearrangement joins TRBV18 to TRBJ2-7; D gene ambiguous. The V gene lost 3 bases and the J gene lost 6 bases, with 18 bases spanning the gap. CDR3 size: 15 residues. Per germline, CDR1 KGHSH and CDR2 LQKENI. CDR3 bases: TGTGCCAGCTCACCTCTCAGCCTAGTCTCCCCCGAGCAGTACTTC. Residues: CASSPLSLVSPEQYF.

The V gene is TRBV25-1, the J gene TRBJ2-3; D possibly corresponds to TRBD2 (5 bases). The CDR3 covers 17 residues. The V gene's germline CDR1 is MGHDK and CDR2 SYGVNS. The V end was cut by 1 base, the J end by 4 bases, with 18 bases between. The chain's CDR3 is CASSESGWVGPADTQYF. The CDR3 nucleotides read TGTGCCAGCAGTGAATCGGGGTGGGTAGGGCCCGCAGATACGCAGTATTTT.

The V and J genes are TRBV4-3 and TRBJ2-1; 7 bases align to TRBD1. V trimming: 8 bases; J trimming: 4 bases; junction bases outside the gene matches: 5. The CDR3 extends over 13 amino acids. CDR1 is LGHNA and CDR2 is YSLEER in the germline V gene. The CDR3 DNA follows: TGCGCCAGCGGCCGGACAGGTTACAATGAGCAGTTCTTC. This encodes CASGRTGYNEQFF.

The chain joins TRBV10-3 to TRBJ1-1; D perhaps matches TRBD1 (5 bases). CDR3 length: 16 residues. The V gene's germline CDR1 is ENHRY and CDR2 SYGVKD. Trimming stripped 3 bases from V and 1 base from J, with 15 bases between. This chain's CDR3 is CAISDRGQSRNTEAFF. The CDR3 DNA reads TGTGCCATCAGTGATAGGGGCCAGTCTAGGAACACTGAAGCTTTCTTT.

V is TRBV19 and J is TRBJ2-3; 7 bases map to TRBD1. The trim removed 10 bases at V and 2 bases at J, leaving 6 bases unmatched. The CDR3 loop spans 13 amino acids. The germline V gene has CDR1 LNHDA and CDR2 SQIVND (reference sequence). CDR3 region: CATRQGTTDTQYF. As DNA, the CDR3 is TGTGCCACTAGACAGGGAACCACAGATACGCAGTATTTT.

The CDR3 nucleotides are TGTGCCAGTAGTCAGGACAGGGGGCTCGCTTTCTTT. Translating it yields CASSQDRGLAFF. The chain carries TRBV19 and TRBJ1-1; 11 bases line up with TRBD1. This CDR3 contains 12 residues. CDR1 and CDR2 from the germline V gene are LNHDA and SQIVND (reference sequence). Losses at the gene ends were 5 bases for V and 11 bases for J; bases not matched to a gene: 4.

The CDR3 bases are TGCAGCGTTGTAGGGTCGGGGTCCCAAGAGACCCAGTACTTC. This encodes CSVVGSGSQETQYF. The chain combines TRBV29-1 with TRBJ2-5; the D gene is possibly TRBD2 (5 bases). V was cut by 4 bases and J by 1 base, with 13 bases left in between. The CDR3 covers 14 residues. Germline values: CDR1 SQVTM, CDR2 ANQGSEA.

V gene TRBV18 combines with J gene TRBJ2-1, with 8 bases aligning to TRBD1. Germline CDR1 is KGHSH and CDR2 is LQKENI. J lost 5 bases, V lost 1 base, and 10 bases had no gene match. The CDR3 consists of 17 residues. CDR3 bases: TGTGCCAGCTCACCACGGGAAGGACAGGGAGCCGACAATGAGCAGTTCTTC. Its translation is CASSPREGQGADNEQFF.

The gene calls are TRBV28 and TRBJ1-2; D call uncertain. Between the trimmed V and J ends, which lost 4 bases and 3 bases, there was a span of 6 bases. CDR1 and CDR2 (germline): MDHEN, SYDVKM. This CDR3 spans 12 amino acids. CDR3 nucleotide sequence: TGTGCCAGCAGTTGGCAGGACTATGGCTACACCTTC. Its protein product is CASSWQDYGYTF.

This sequence joins TRBV28 and TRBJ2-7; the match to TRBD2 covers 10 bases. CDR3 length equals 15 residues. Germline CDR1 MDHEN, CDR2 SYDVKM. Trimming at V came to 5 bases and at J to 2 bases, leaving 6 bases not matched to a gene. This CDR3 reads CASSPALAGTYEQYF. The CDR3 nucleotides are TGTGCCAGCAGTCCCGCACTAGCGGGAACCTACGAGCAGTACTTC.